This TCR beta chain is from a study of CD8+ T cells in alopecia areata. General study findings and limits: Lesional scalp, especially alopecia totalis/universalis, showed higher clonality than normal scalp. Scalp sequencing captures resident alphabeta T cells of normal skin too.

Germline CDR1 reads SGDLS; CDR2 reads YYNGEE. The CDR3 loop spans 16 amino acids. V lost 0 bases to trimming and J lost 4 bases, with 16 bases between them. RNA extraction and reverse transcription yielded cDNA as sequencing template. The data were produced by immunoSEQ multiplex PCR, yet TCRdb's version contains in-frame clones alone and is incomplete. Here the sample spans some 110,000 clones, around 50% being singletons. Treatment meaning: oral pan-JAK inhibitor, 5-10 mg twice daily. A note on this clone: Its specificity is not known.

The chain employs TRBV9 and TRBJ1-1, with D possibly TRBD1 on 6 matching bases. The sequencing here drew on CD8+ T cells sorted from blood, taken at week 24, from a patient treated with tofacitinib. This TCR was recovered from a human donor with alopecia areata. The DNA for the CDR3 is TGTGCCAGCAGCGTAGGGACAGTTACCTCTCTCACTGAAGCTTTCTTT. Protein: CASSVGTVTSLTEAFF.